A single sample is the source of the 2 T cell receptor beta chains below, sequenced in a study of CD8 T cells in ankylosing spondylitis. Via MiXCR, TCRdb re-called the 5' RACE reads, giving one row per CDR3 protein. This sample has under 150,000 distinct CDR3 sequences, with 9.3% found just once. Sequencing was carried out using blood, either unsorted or a sorted T cell fraction (not recorded which). These TCRs come from a male donor with ankylosing spondylitis or in good health (not recorded which).

This clonotype was recorded at least ten times. The rearrangement links TRBV20-1 to TRBJ2-1; TRBD2 matches 9 bases. J gave up 3 bases and V 4 bases, and 4 bases lay outside the gene matches. This CDR3 has 14 residues. The germline CDR1 and CDR2 sequences are DFQATT and SNEGSKA (reference sequence). This chain's CDR3 is CSATLAGNYNEQFF. CDR3 DNA sequence: TGCAGTGCTACCCTAGCGGGAAACTACAATGAGCAGTTCTTC.

The table lists this clonotype with many counts. V is TRBV27 and J is TRBJ2-7; D unclear. Per the germline V gene, CDR1 is MNHEY and CDR2 is SMNVEV (reference sequence). CDR3 size: 14 residues. V lost 5 bases and J lost 1, with 12 bases in between. The chain's CDR3 is CASSKNLISYEQYF. Written as DNA, the CDR3 is TGTGCCAGCAGTAAGAACCTGATTTCCTACGAGCAGTACTTC.